One sample yielded the 26 T cell receptor beta chains listed below, sequenced in a study of beta chain features in type 1 diabetes. Antigen specificity for these receptors is unknown. Every isolated RNA sample was fully reverse transcribed, so sequencing captured expressed TCRB transcripts. Method: immunoSEQ multiplex PCR; TCRdb's copy keeps in-frame clones and lacks some. The sample carries about 180,000 clones, approximately 8.4% recorded once. Broader study findings: Type 1 diabetes patients showed a moderate but significant shortening of TCRB CDR3s in all four CD4+ subsets.

The sequenced sample was central memory CD4+ T cells from blood. The receptors shown here come from a man aged 18 to 30 with type 1 diabetes.

V gene TRBV9 combines with J gene TRBJ2-3; D is perhaps TRBD2 (5 bases). This CDR3 contains 15 residues. Trimming took 2 bases from V and 0 from J, leaving 10 bases between them. Germline values: CDR1 SGDLS, CDR2 YYNGEE. As DNA, the CDR3 is TGTGCCAGCAGCGTCTCGGGGATAAGCACAGATACGCAGTATTTT. The encoded protein is CASSVSGISTDTQYF.

This clone has only a few counts. V gene TRBV28 combines with J gene TRBJ2-3; 7 bases map to TRBD2. CDR1 is MDHEN, CDR2 SYDVKM, per germline. CDR3 length equals 14 residues. V gave up 6 bases and J gave up 5 bases; unmatched junction bases: 8. CDR3 sequence: CASRREGRGDTQYF. Written as DNA, the CDR3 is TGTGCCAGCAGGAGGGAGGGGCGGGGAGATACGCAGTATTTT.

There are many counts of this clone. V is TRBV5-1 and J is TRBJ2-7; TRBD2 matches at 11 bases. V shed 1 base and J 2 bases; nucleotides not matched to a gene: 2. The CDR3 consists of 15 residues. CDR1 SGHRS and CDR2 YFSETQ come from the germline V gene. In DNA form, the CDR3 reads TGCGCCAGCAGCTTGACTAGCGGGAGTGCCTACGAGCAGTACTTC. This gives the protein CASSLTSGSAYEQYF.

This clone was recorded at least ten times. V and J are TRBV15 and TRBJ2-7; TRBD1 might be the D (5 bases). V lost 4 bases, J lost 3 bases, and 10 bases lay in between. The CDR3 spans 13 residues. Germline V CDR1 and CDR2: LNHNV, YYDKDF (reference sequence). The CDR3 coding sequence is TGTGCCACCAGCAAGAGCCAGGGCTACGAGCAGTACTTC. This translates into CATSKSQGYEQYF. The full variable domain, rest sourced from reference TRBV15 and TRBJ2-7, is DAMVIQNPRYQVTQFGKPVTLSCSQTLNHNVMYWYQQKSSQAPKLLFHYYDKDFNNEADTPDNFQSRRPNTSFCFLDIRSPGLGDTAMYLCATSKSQGYEQYFGPGTRLTVT.

V is TRBV7-2 and J is TRBJ1-4; 9 bases map to TRBD1. The J segment lost 2 bases and the V segment lost 3 bases, leaving 1 base of the junction unmatched. The CDR3 length is 15 residues. Germline CDR1 SGHTA, CDR2 FQGNSA. The CDR3 nucleotides are TGTGCCAGCAGCTTTACAGGGGGCACTAATGAAAAACTGTTTTTT. This gives the protein CASSFTGGTNEKLFF. Filled out from reference TRBV7-2 and TRBJ1-4, the complete variable domain reads GAGVSQSPSNKVTEKGKDVELRCDPISGHTALYWYRQSLGQGLEFLIYFQGNSAPDKSGLPSDRFSAERTGGSVSTLTIQRTQQEDSAVYLCASSFTGGTNEKLFFGSGTQLSVL.

V is TRBV7-9 and J is TRBJ2-3; 7 bases map to TRBD2. The CDR3 loop spans 15 amino acids. The V and J ends lost 0 bases and 3 bases, in that order; junction bases with no gene match: 3. Germline-derived CDR1 and CDR2 are SEHNR and FQNEAQ (reference sequence). CDR3 in DNA: TGTGCCAGCAGCTTAGCGTACGGGAGGACAGATACGCAGTATTTT. Translation: CASSLAYGRTDTQYF.

This clone was detected only a few times. The CDR3 loop is CASSNSGRADTQYF. CDR3 coding DNA: TGTGCCAGCAGTAATAGCGGGCGGGCCGATACGCAGTATTTT. The V call is TRBV6-5, the J call TRBJ2-3; TRBD2 matches 7 bases. V shed 5 bases and J 6 bases; nucleotides not matched to a gene: 8. CDR1 MNHEY and CDR2 SVGAGI come from the germline V gene. This CDR3 is 14 amino acids long.

The chain links TRBV6-6 to TRBJ2-1; tentatively, D is TRBD2 (7 bases). V was trimmed by 5 bases and J by 15 bases, leaving 20 bases between them. Germline V gives CDR1 MNHNY, CDR2 SVGAGI (reference sequence). This CDR3 comprises 13 residues. The CDR3 protein is CASSPQAWGGGFF. For the CDR3, the DNA is TGTGCCAGCAGTCCACAAGCATGGGGGGGCGGGTTCTTC.

The chain links TRBV7-8 to TRBJ1-5, with D perhaps matching TRBD1 (6 bases). Germline V gives CDR1 SGHVS, CDR2 FQNEAQ. Trimming shortened V by 5 bases and J by 10 bases, and 15 bases separated the two germline ends. The CDR3 runs 13 residues. The CDR3 protein is CASSPTMDSPQHF. The CDR3 coding sequence is TGTGCCAGCAGCCCGACAATGGACAGCCCCCAGCATTTT.

The chain is built from TRBV29-1 and TRBJ1-2, with TRBD1 as a possible D gene (5 bases). V lost 7 bases and J lost 1, with 10 bases in between. Germline V gene data show CDR1 as SQVTM and CDR2 as ANQGSEA. This CDR3 is 12 amino acids long. CDR3 sequence reads: CSALDSNYGYTF. CDR3 nucleotide sequence: TGCAGCGCTCTTGACAGTAACTATGGCTACACCTTC.

This chain uses TRBV28 with TRBJ1-1; D unclear. CDR1 is MDHEN and CDR2 is SYDVKM in the germline V gene. V was shortened by 4 bases and J by 1 base, with 13 bases between the two germline ends. The CDR3 has 15 residues. CDR3 DNA: TGTGCCAGCAGTTCCAACCCGGGGAGGAACACTGAAGCTTTCTTT. Its translation: CASSSNPGRNTEAFF.

This clone was counted a few times. The V call is TRBV30, the J call TRBJ2-5; D is unresolved. Germline V gene data show CDR1 as GTSNPN and CDR2 as SVGIG (reference sequence). V was clipped by 5 bases and J by 5 bases, with 9 bases between them. This CDR3 region has 11 residues. The CDR3 DNA reads as TGTGCCTGGTCCCGCCGGGAGACCCAGTACTTC. This encodes CAWSRRETQYF.

This clone was counted a few times. The J gene is TRBJ2-7, the V gene TRBV2; D is unresolved. Between the trimmed V and J ends, which lost 6 bases and 1 base, there was a span of 13 bases. This CDR3 spans 14 amino acids. CDR1 and CDR2 (germline): SNHLY, FYNNEI. CDR3 sequence reads: CASSRNSGSYEQYF. The CDR3 nucleotides are TGTGCCAGCAGCCGTAACTCCGGGTCCTACGAGCAGTACTTC.

The sample holds a few counts of this clone. The chain has TRBV2 and TRBJ1-2; no clear D gene. CDR3 length: 15 residues. Germline CDR1 reads SNHLY; CDR2 reads FYNNEI. V was cut by 4 bases and J by 7 bases, with 19 bases left in between. The CDR3 coding sequence is TGTGCCAGCAGTGGACGATCCGGGAGAGACGGTGGCTACACCTTC. It translates to CASSGRSGRDGGYTF.

V usage is TRBV9 and J usage is TRBJ2-1; 14 nucleotides align to TRBD2. J was trimmed by 8 bases and V by 4 bases; bases with no gene match: 5. The CDR3 consists of 15 residues. Germline-derived CDR1 and CDR2 are SGDLS and YYNGEE. CDR3 coding DNA: TGTGCCAGCAGCATCGGGACTAGCGGGAGCCATGAGCAGTTCTTC. Protein sequence: CASSIGTSGSHEQFF.

The rearrangement uses TRBV10-3 and TRBJ2-5, with TRBD1 identical over 7 bases. The germline gives CDR1 ENHRY, CDR2 SYGVKD. The CDR3 is 14 residues long. J was trimmed by 3 bases and V by 8 bases; bases with no gene match: 9. CDR3 residues: CAIARQGQKETQYF. DNA of the CDR3: TGTGCCATCGCGAGACAGGGCCAGAAAGAGACCCAGTACTTC.

This clone occurred a few times. V gene TRBV9 combines with J gene TRBJ2-3; D is uncertain. Germline-derived CDR1 and CDR2 are SGDLS and YYNGEE. Trimming took off 4 bases at V and 5 bases at J, with 8 bases between the two ends. CDR3 length: 12 residues. In DNA, the CDR3 is TGTGCCAGCAGCCCTGCGAGAGATACGCAGTATTTT. This translates into CASSPARDTQYF.

The chain has TRBV5-4 and TRBJ2-7; 7 positions agree with TRBD2. The V and J ends lost 4 bases and 7 bases, in that order; junction bases with no gene match: 14. From germline, CDR1 is SGHNT and CDR2 YYREEE (reference sequence). The CDR3 sequence is 15 residues long. The CDR3 nucleotides are TGTGCCAGCAGCCAGGTATCAGCGGGGAGCGGAGAGCAGTACTTC. It is translated as CASSQVSAGSGEQYF.

This clone came up a few times. The gene calls are TRBV5-1 and TRBJ2-5; D is unclear. Trimming left V 2 bases short and J 3 bases short, with 11 bases between. From germline, CDR1 is SGHRS and CDR2 YFSETQ. The length of the CDR3 is 14 residues. CDR3 loop: CASSFHGYEETQYF. As DNA, the CDR3 is TGCGCCAGCAGCTTTCACGGGTACGAAGAGACCCAGTACTTC.

This clone came up a few times. The chain links TRBV19 to TRBJ2-5; no firm D call. CDR1 is LNHDA, CDR2 SQIVND, per germline (reference sequence). V lost 5 bases, J lost 2 bases, and 6 bases lay in between. The CDR3 is 12 residues long. This CDR3 reads CASSVRQETQYF. In nucleotides, the CDR3 is TGTGCCAGTAGTGTCAGGCAAGAGACCCAGTACTTC.

The CDR3 reads CASSHLGVAGPNSYNEQFF. The CDR3 bases are TGTGCCAGCAGCCACCTAGGGGTAGCGGGGCCCAACTCCTACAATGAGCAGTTCTTC. This rearrangement joins TRBV14 to TRBJ2-1; 8 bases agree with TRBD2. Germline values: CDR1 SGHDN, CDR2 FVKESK. V lost 3 bases, J lost 0 bases, and 13 bases stayed unmatched. This CDR3 has 19 amino acids.

There are a few counts of this clone. This chain uses TRBV9 with TRBJ1-3; D is ambiguous. V was shortened by 0 bases and J by 9 bases, with 13 bases between the two germline ends. This CDR3 contains 14 residues. Germline-derived CDR1 and CDR2 are SGDLS and YYNGEE. The CDR3: CASSVATSGSTIYF. In nucleotides, the CDR3 is TGTGCCAGCAGCGTAGCTACTTCGGGGTCCACCATATATTTT. Using reference TRBV9 and TRBJ1-3 for the parts outside the CDR3, the full variable domain is DSGVTQTPKHLITATGQRVTLRCSPRSGDLSVYWYQQSLDQGLQFLIQYYNGEERAKGNILERFSAQQFPDLHSELNLSSLELGDSALYFCASSVATSGSTIYFGEGSWLTVV.

In this sample, this clone turned up a few times. This chain uses TRBV7-2 with TRBJ2-4; the D is unclear. Germline lookup yields CDR1 SGHTA and CDR2 FQGNSA. This CDR3 has 13 amino acids. The ends were cut back, 2 bases at V and 8 bases at J, with 10 bases in the middle. The CDR3 nucleotides read TGTGCCAGCAGCTTAACGAACGAGGACATTCAGTACTTC. Translation gives CASSLTNEDIQYF.

This clone has a handful of counts. This rearrangement joins TRBV2 to TRBJ1-5; D ambiguous. V was shortened by 3 bases and J by 5 bases, with 8 bases between the two germline ends. Per germline, CDR1 SNHLY and CDR2 FYNNEI. The CDR3 consists of 13 residues. CDR3 region: CASSETGYQPQHF. CDR3 coding DNA: TGTGCCAGCAGTGAGACTGGGTATCAGCCCCAGCATTTT. The variable domain in full, completed from reference TRBV2 and TRBJ1-5, reads EPEVTQTPSHQVTQMGQEVILRCVPISNHLYFYWYRQILGQKVEFLVSFYNNEISEKSEIFDDQFSVERPDGSNFTLKIRSTKLEDSAMYFCASSETGYQPQHFGDGTRLSIL.

In its sample, this clone was seen a few times. V and J are TRBV2 and TRBJ2-7; 7 nucleotides agree with TRBD1. Trimming removed 7 bases from V and 0 bases from J; junction bases left unmatched: 9. The CDR3 has 15 residues. From germline, CDR1 is SNHLY and CDR2 FYNNEI. The chain's CDR3 is CASTIHRDSSYEQYF. In nucleotides, the CDR3 is TGTGCCAGCACTATCCACCGGGACAGCTCCTACGAGCAGTACTTC.

This clone was found a few times. J is TRBJ1-6 and V is TRBV2; D might be TRBD1 (6 bases). The germline V gene encodes CDR1 SNHLY and CDR2 FYNNEI. This CDR3 has 13 residues. Trimming pared 7 bases from V and 7 bases from J, leaving 11 bases between. The CDR3 DNA follows: TGTGCCAGCACAGGACAGCCCAATTCACCCCTCCACTTT. This translates into CASTGQPNSPLHF.